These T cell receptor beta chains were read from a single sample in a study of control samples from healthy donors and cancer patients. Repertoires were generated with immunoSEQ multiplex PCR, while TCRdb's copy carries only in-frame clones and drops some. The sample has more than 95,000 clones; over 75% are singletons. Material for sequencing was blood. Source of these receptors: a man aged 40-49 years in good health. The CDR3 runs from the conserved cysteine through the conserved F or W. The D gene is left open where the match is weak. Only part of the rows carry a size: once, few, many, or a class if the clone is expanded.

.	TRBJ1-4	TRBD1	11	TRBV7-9	TGTGCCAGCAGCTCCGGACAGGTATCATTTTTT	CASSSGQVSFF
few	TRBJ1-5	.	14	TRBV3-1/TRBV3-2	TGTGCCAGCAGCCAAGACGGTTGGGGCTTGCCCCAGCATTTT	CASSQDGWGLPQHF
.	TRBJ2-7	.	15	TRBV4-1	TGCGCCAGCAGCACGACTAACGTTTCCCCCTACGAGCAGTACTTC	CASSTTNVSPYEQYF
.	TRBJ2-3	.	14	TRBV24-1	TGTGCCACCTCCGGGGACTTCTTGGGAGATACGCAGTATTTT	CATSGDFLGDTQYF
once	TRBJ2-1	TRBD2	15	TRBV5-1	TGCGCCAGCCGCGACGCGGGACTACGGCACAATGAGCAGTTCTTC	CASRDAGLRHNEQFF
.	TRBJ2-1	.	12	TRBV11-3	TGTGCCAGCAGCAGAAGAAGCAATGAGCAGTTCTTC	CASSRRSNEQFF
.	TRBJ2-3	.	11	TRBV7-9	TGTGCCAGCAGCTTAGATGGTACGCAGTATTTT	CASSLDGTQYF
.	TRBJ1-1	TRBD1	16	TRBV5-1	TGCGCCAGCAGTCCTGGCCCACAGGGGATGAACACTGAAGCTTTCTTT	CASSPGPQGMNTEAFF
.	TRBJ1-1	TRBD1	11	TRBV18	TGTGCCAGCTCGACAGGGGTTGAAGCTTTCTTT	CASSTGVEAFF
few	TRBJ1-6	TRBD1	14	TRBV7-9	TGTGCCAGCAGCTTAGGGGGACAGGGTCCACCCCTCCACTTT	CASSLGGQGPPLHF
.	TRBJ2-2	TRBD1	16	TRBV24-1	TGTGCCACCAGTGCCTCAAAGACAGGGTTCACCGGGGAGCTGTTTTTT	CATSASKTGFTGELFF
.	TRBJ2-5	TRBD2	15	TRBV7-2	TGTGCCAGCAGCTCCAGCGGGGGGCGCGACGAGACCCAGTACTTC	CASSSSGGRDETQYF
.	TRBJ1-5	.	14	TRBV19	TGTGCCAGCCAGGACAGCCTTGGCAATCAGCCCCAGCATTTT	CASQDSLGNQPQHF
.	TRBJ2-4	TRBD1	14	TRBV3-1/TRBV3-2	TGTGCCAGCCAAGACAGGGGAGCCAAAAACATTCAGTACTTC	CASQDRGAKNIQYF
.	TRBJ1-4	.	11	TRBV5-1	TGCGCCAGCAGGACTGGTGAAAAACTGTTTTTT	CASRTGEKLFF
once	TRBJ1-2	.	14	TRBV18	TGTGCCAGCTCACCACCGGTAGGAGGGAACGGCTACACCTTC	CASSPPVGGNGYTF
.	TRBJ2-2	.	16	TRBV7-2	TGTGCCAGCAGCCCAGTGGCCAGACTGAACACCGGGGAGCTGTTTTTT	CASSPVARLNTGELFF